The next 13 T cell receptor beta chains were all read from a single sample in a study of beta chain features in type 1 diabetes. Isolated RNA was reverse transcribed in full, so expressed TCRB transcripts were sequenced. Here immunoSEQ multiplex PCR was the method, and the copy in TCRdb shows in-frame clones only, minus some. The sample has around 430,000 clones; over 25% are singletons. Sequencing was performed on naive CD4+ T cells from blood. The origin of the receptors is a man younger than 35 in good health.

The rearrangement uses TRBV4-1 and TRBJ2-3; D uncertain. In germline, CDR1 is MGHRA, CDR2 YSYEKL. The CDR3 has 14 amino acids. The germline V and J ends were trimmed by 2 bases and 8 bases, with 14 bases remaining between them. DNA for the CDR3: TGCGCCAGCAGCCAACCCGGAAGATCGGGTACGCAGTATTTT. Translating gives CASSQPGRSGTQYF.

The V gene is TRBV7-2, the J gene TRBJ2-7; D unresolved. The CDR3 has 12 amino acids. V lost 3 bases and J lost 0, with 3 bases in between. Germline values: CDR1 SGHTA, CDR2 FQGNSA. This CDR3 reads CASSFTSYEQYF. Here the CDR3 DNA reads TGTGCCAGCAGCTTCACCTCCTACGAGCAGTACTTC.

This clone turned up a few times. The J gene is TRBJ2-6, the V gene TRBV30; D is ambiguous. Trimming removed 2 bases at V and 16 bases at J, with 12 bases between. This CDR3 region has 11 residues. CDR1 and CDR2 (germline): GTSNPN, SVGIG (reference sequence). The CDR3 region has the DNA TGTGCCTGGAGTCTACCCCGCGTTCTGACTTTC. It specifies CAWSLPRVLTF.

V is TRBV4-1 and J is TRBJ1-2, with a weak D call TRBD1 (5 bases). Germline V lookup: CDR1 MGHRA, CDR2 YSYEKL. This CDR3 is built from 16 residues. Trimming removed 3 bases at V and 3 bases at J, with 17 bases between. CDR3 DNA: TGCGCCAGCAGCCAGCCCGGACACAGCCCAGACTATGGCTACACCTTC. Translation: CASSQPGHSPDYGYTF.

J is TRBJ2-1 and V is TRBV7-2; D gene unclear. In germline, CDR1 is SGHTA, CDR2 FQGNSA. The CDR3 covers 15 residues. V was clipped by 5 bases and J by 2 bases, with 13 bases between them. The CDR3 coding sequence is TGTGCCAGCAGCCCGAGTAGGGATCCCTACAATGAGCAGTTCTTC. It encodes CASSPSRDPYNEQFF.

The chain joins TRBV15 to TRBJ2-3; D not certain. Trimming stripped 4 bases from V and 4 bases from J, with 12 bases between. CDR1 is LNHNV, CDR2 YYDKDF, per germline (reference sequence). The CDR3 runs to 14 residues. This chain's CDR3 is CATSNPGRADTQYF. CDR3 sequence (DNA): TGTGCCACCAGCAATCCGGGCCGGGCAGATACGCAGTATTTT.

The DNA for the CDR3 is TGTGCCAGCAGCCCTTCGTCCTATGGCTACACCTTC. Its protein is CASSPSSYGYTF. The V gene is TRBV6-1, the J gene TRBJ1-2; the D is unclear. The CDR3 length is 12 residues. Germline values: CDR1 MNHNS, CDR2 SASEGT. Trimming took off 6 bases at V and 4 bases at J, with 9 bases between the two ends.

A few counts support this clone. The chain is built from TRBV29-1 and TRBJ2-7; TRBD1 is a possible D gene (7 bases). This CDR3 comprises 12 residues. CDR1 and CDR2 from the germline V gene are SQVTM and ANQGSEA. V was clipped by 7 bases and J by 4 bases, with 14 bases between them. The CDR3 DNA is TGCAGCGCCGGGGGACAGAGATACGAGCAGTACTTC. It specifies CSAGGQRYEQYF.

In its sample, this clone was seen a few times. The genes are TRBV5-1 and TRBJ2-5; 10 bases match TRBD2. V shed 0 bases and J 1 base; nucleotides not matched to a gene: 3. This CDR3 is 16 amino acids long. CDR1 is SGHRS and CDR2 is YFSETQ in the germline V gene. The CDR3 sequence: CASSLVPSGGQETQYF. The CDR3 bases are TGCGCCAGCAGCTTGGTGCCTAGCGGGGGCCAAGAGACCCAGTACTTC.

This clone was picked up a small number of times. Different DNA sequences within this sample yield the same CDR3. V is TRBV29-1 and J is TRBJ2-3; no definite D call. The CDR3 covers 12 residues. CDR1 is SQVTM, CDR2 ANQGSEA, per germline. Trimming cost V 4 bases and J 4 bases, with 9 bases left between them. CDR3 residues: CSVATGADTQYF. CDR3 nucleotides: TGCAGCGTTGCCACTGGGGCAGATACGCAGTATTTT.

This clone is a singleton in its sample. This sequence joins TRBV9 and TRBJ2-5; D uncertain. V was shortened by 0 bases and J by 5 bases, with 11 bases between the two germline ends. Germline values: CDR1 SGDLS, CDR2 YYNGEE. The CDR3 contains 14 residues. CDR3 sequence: CASSVDSRTETQYF. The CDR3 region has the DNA TGTGCCAGCAGCGTAGATAGCCGCACGGAGACCCAGTACTTC.

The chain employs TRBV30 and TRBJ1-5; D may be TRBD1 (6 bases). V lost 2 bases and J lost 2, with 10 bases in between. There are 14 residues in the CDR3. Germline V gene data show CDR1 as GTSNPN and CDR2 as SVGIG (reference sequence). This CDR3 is CAWSNNRGNQPQHF. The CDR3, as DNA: TGTGCCTGGAGTAATAACAGGGGCAATCAGCCCCAGCATTTT.

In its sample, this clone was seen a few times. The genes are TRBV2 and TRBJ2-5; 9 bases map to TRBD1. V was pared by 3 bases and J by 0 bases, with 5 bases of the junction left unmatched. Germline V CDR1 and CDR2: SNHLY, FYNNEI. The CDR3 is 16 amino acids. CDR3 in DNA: TGTGCCAGCAGTGATGACAGGGGGTTTGACCAAGAGACCCAGTACTTC. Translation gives CASSDDRGFDQETQYF.